Listed here are 28 T cell receptor beta chains from one sample, sequenced in a study of long-term antiretroviral therapy in people with HIV. Version v3.0 of the immunoSEQ assay was performed at survey level. Here immunoSEQ multiplex PCR was the method, and the copy in TCRdb shows in-frame clones only, minus some. The table includes over 30,000 clones, under 85% detected once. This specimen was unsorted PBMCs, taken 1 year after starting antiretroviral therapy. These TCRs come from a man between 18 and 35 years old with HIV.

J is TRBJ1-1 and V is TRBV5-1; the D gene is possibly TRBD1 (5 bases). Germline lookup yields CDR1 SGHRS and CDR2 YFSETQ. The ends were cut back, 1 base at V and 3 bases at J, with 10 bases in the middle. The CDR3 is 14 residues long. Here the CDR3 DNA reads TGCGCCAGCAGCTTGACCCGGGGGGACACTGAAGCTTTCTTT. The encoded protein is CASSLTRGDTEAFF.

This clone appeared a single time. This sequence joins TRBV7-9 and TRBJ2-4; unclear D gene. The CDR3 covers 14 residues. Per the germline V gene, CDR1 is SEHNR and CDR2 is FQNEAQ (reference sequence). V gave up 1 base and J gave up 2 bases, with 6 bases separating them. This CDR3 reads CASSLGVSKNIQYF. CDR3 nucleotide sequence: TGTGCCAGCAGCTTAGGAGTTTCCAAAAACATTCAGTACTTC. Full variable domain (missing parts from reference TRBV7-9 and TRBJ2-4): DTGVSQNPRHKITKRGQNVTFRCDPISEHNRLYWYRQTLGQGPEFLTYFQNEAQLEKSRLLSDRFSAERPKGSFSTLEIQRTEQGDSAMYLCASSLGVSKNIQYFGAGTRLSVL.

The chain carries TRBV5-6 and TRBJ2-5; 9 bases line up with TRBD2. J lost 5 bases, V lost 0 bases, and 5 bases had no gene match. Germline CDR1 reads SGHDT; CDR2 reads YYEEEE. The CDR3 is 15 residues long. The CDR3 here is CASSLGLAGKETQYF. The CDR3 region has the DNA TGTGCCAGCAGCTTGGGGCTAGCGGGGAAGGAGACCCAGTACTTC. The full variable domain, completed using reference TRBV5-6 and TRBJ2-5, is DAGVTQSPTHLIKTRGQQVTLRCSPKSGHDTVSWYQQALGQGPQFIFQYYEEEERQRGNFPDRFSGHQFPNYSSELNVNALLLGDSALYLCASSLGLAGKETQYFGPGTRLLVL.

This clone was seen only once. The chain has TRBV15 and TRBJ2-1, with 7 nucleotides matching TRBD1. The CDR3 is 16 amino acids. V was pared by 1 base and J by 6 bases, with 9 bases of the junction left unmatched. Germline V gene data show CDR1 as LNHNV and CDR2 as YYDKDF (reference sequence). The CDR3 here is CATSRAHGQVVNEQFF. The CDR3 nucleotides read TGTGCCACCAGCAGAGCCCATGGACAGGTTGTCAATGAGCAGTTCTTC.

This rearrangement joins TRBV27 to TRBJ1-1, with a weak D call TRBD1 (6 bases). The length of the CDR3 is 13 residues. Germline values: CDR1 MNHEY, CDR2 SMNVEV (reference sequence). Trimming removed 8 bases at V and 10 bases at J, with 20 bases between. The CDR3 protein is CASGDRLSRGAFF. The CDR3 nucleotides read TGTGCCAGCGGAGACCGGTTATCCAGGGGAGCTTTCTTT.

In its sample, this clone was seen a few times. CDR3 bases: TGCGCCAGCAGCTTGATGGGACAGGGGTACGAGCAGTACTTC. This encodes CASSLMGQGYEQYF. The chain couples TRBV5-1 to TRBJ2-7; TRBD1 aligns across 10 bases. With V trimmed by 1 base and J by 4 bases, 2 bases remained unmatched. This CDR3 contains 14 residues. The V gene's germline CDR1 is SGHRS and CDR2 YFSETQ.

This clone was observed a handful of times. The V call is TRBV6-1, the J call TRBJ2-1, with no clear D. The V end lost 8 bases, the J end lost 0 bases, and 14 bases lay between the germline ends. Looked up from germline, CDR1 is MNHNS and CDR2 is SASEGT. The CDR3 runs to 15 residues. The CDR3 spells CASRGTPISYNEQFF. DNA for the CDR3: TGTGCCAGCCGTGGAACTCCGATCTCCTACAATGAGCAGTTCTTC.

The chain combines TRBV2 with TRBJ1-3; D call uncertain. Per germline, CDR1 SNHLY and CDR2 FYNNEI. The CDR3 sequence is 14 residues long. Between the trimmed V and J ends, which lost 0 bases and 0 bases, there was a span of 3 bases. The CDR3 bases are TGTGCCAGCAGTGAAGCGCGCTCTGGAAACACCATATATTTT. It yields the protein CASSEARSGNTIYF.

This chain uses TRBV13 with TRBJ2-7, with a possible D match to TRBD1 (5 bases). Looked up from germline, CDR1 is PRHDT and CDR2 is FYEKMQ (reference sequence). V lost 5 bases to trimming and J lost 0 bases, with 11 bases between them. CDR3 length equals 14 residues. The CDR3 loop is CASSVRAASYEQYF. The CDR3 nucleotides read TGTGCCAGCAGCGTCAGGGCAGCCTCCTACGAGCAGTACTTC. The entire variable domain, with the rest obtained from reference TRBV13 and TRBJ2-7, is as follows: AAGVIQSPRHLIKEKRETATLKCYPIPRHDTVYWYQQGPGQDPQFLISFYEKMQSDKGSIPDRFSAQQFSDYHSELNMSSLELGDSALYFCASSVRAASYEQYFGPGTRLTVT.

This rearrangement joins TRBV9 to TRBJ1-2; D gene ambiguous. The germline V gene encodes CDR1 SGDLS and CDR2 YYNGEE. Trimming pared 0 bases from V and 7 bases from J, leaving 13 bases between. This CDR3 is built from 14 residues. In nucleotides, the CDR3 is TGTGCCAGCAGCGTAGCTGTAAAACACGGTGGCTACACCTTC. It codes for CASSVAVKHGGYTF.

On this clone: At one boundary the junction diverges from the germline segment, which might be a read error. The chain combines TRBV6-5 with TRBJ2-1; 7 positions match TRBD2. Germline V gene lookup returns CDR1 MNHEY and CDR2 SVGAGI. This CDR3 region has 15 residues. The CDR3 DNA reads as TGTGCCAGCAGTTACTCGGGGGGGATTTACAGTGAGCAGTTCTTC. Encoded protein: CASSYSGGIYSEQFF.

The rearrangement joins TRBV4-1 to TRBJ2-7, with 9 bases matching TRBD1. Germline V gives CDR1 MGHRA, CDR2 YSYEKL. V shed 8 bases and J 4 bases; nucleotides not matched to a gene: 6. The CDR3 runs to 13 residues. CDR3 DNA sequence: TGCGCCAGCGGGACAGGGAAGGAATACGAGCAGTACTTC. Its protein product is CASGTGKEYEQYF.

The chain uses TRBV9 and TRBJ1-2; D uncertain. There are 16 residues in the CDR3. Trimming left V 5 bases short and J 3 bases short, with 20 bases between. Germline CDR1 is SGDLS and CDR2 is YYNGEE. CDR3: CASRGRDAPGYYGYTF. CDR3 DNA: TGTGCCAGCAGGGGAAGGGATGCCCCAGGATACTATGGCTACACCTTC.

The chain employs TRBV19 and TRBJ1-5, with 9 bases aligning to TRBD1. Trimming cost V 10 bases and J 1 base; bases outside gene matches: 8. CDR1 LNHDA and CDR2 SQIVND come from the germline V gene (reference sequence). CDR3 length: 15 residues. CDR3 loop: CATEPGTGSNQPQHF. As DNA, the CDR3 is TGTGCCACCGAGCCCGGGACAGGGAGCAATCAGCCCCAGCATTTT. The full variable domain, rest sourced from reference TRBV19 and TRBJ1-5, is DGGITQSPKYLFRKEGQNVTLSCEQNLNHDAMYWYRQDPGQGLRLIYYSQIVNDFQKGDIAEGYSVSREKKESFPLTVTSAQKNPTAFYLCATEPGTGSNQPQHFGDGTRLSIL.

The chain recombines TRBV19 with TRBJ2-1; D uncertain. Between the trimmed V and J ends, which lost 3 bases and 7 bases, there was a span of 10 bases. The CDR3 is 13 residues long. From germline, CDR1 is LNHDA and CDR2 SQIVND (reference sequence). In DNA, the CDR3 is TGTGCCAGTAGTATCTCCGAAAAGAATGAGCAGTTCTTC. Protein sequence: CASSISEKNEQFF.

The J gene is TRBJ1-1, the V gene TRBV29-1; perhaps TRBD1 as D (5 bases). With 7 bases removed from V and 2 bases from J, the gap between germline ends came to 14 bases. The CDR3 is made up of 13 amino acids. Germline CDR1 and CDR2: SQVTM and ANQGSEA. CDR3 sequence: CSGQRGGNTEAFF. The CDR3 DNA reads TGCAGCGGACAACGGGGGGGAAACACTGAAGCTTTCTTT.

The chain is built from TRBV27 and TRBJ2-7; no definite D call. The germline V gene encodes CDR1 MNHEY and CDR2 SMNVEV (reference sequence). The CDR3 runs to 13 residues. The V gene lost 5 bases and the J gene lost 7 bases, with 15 bases spanning the gap. CDR3 in amino acids: CASSAHNLGEQYF. The CDR3 region has the DNA TGTGCCAGCAGTGCCCACAACCTGGGGGAGCAGTACTTC.

This chain joins TRBV6-1 and TRBJ2-7, with 8 bases identical to TRBD1. The CDR3 runs 13 residues. CDR1 MNHNS and CDR2 SASEGT come from the germline V gene. J gave up 6 bases and V 10 bases, and 11 bases lay outside the gene matches. CDR3: CAIIGQGRGEQYF. CDR3 nucleotides: TGTGCCATTATAGGACAGGGACGGGGCGAGCAGTACTTC.

The table lists this clone with a count of one. The chain is built from TRBV9 and TRBJ1-1; TRBD1 is a possible D gene (5 bases). Between the trimmed V and J ends, which lost 3 bases and 5 bases, there was a span of 14 bases. The CDR3 is 14 residues long. The V gene's germline CDR1 is SGDLS and CDR2 YYNGEE. The CDR3: CASSARVVGTEAFF. The CDR3 region has the DNA TGTGCCAGCAGCGCCAGGGTGGTAGGAACTGAAGCTTTCTTT.

The chain recombines TRBV7-2 with TRBJ2-1; D is unclear. The CDR3 loop spans 12 amino acids. Germline V gene data show CDR1 as SGHTA and CDR2 as FQGNSA. The V and J ends lost 1 base and 10 bases respectively, with 8 bases between them. The CDR3 spells CASSLGPEEQFF. CDR3 nucleotides: TGTGCCAGCAGCTTAGGCCCGGAAGAGCAGTTCTTC.

This clone was counted between two and nine times. This chain connects TRBV5-6 to TRBJ1-1; 10 bases match TRBD1. V lost 9 bases, J lost 1 base, and 3 bases stayed unmatched. CDR1 and CDR2 from the germline V gene are SGHDT and YYEEEE. This CDR3 is built from 13 residues. The CDR3 here is CAMGQGSNTEAFF. CDR3 nucleotide sequence: TGTGCCATGGGACAGGGGTCGAACACTGAAGCTTTCTTT.

For the CDR3, the DNA is TGTGCCAGCAGTTACCTGGGCGGCATGAACACTGAAGCTTTCTTT. It yields the protein CASSYLGGMNTEAFF. V and J are TRBV6-5 and TRBJ1-1; D is unclear. Germline V gives CDR1 MNHEY, CDR2 SVGAGI. V lost 2 bases and J lost 0, with 10 bases in between. This CDR3 is built from 15 residues.

The rearrangement joins TRBV5-1 to TRBJ2-7; D gene unclear. V lost 5 bases to trimming and J lost 0 bases, with 12 bases between them. CDR3 length: 14 amino acids. Germline loops: CDR1 SGHRS, CDR2 YFSETQ. Here the CDR3 DNA reads TGCGCCAGCAGGACGACGGACCCCTCCTACGAGCAGTACTTC. This translates into CASRTTDPSYEQYF.

The table lists this clone with a count of one. The chain uses TRBV28 and TRBJ2-1; TRBD2 aligns across 10 bases. The ends lost 7 bases at V and 4 bases at J; junction bases unmatched: 4. This CDR3 region has 14 residues. Per germline, CDR1 MDHEN and CDR2 SYDVKM. CDR3 loop: CASKPSGGYNEQFF. The CDR3 DNA is TGTGCCAGCAAACCTAGCGGGGGTTACAATGAGCAGTTCTTC.

The CDR3, as DNA: TGTGCCAGCAGCTTAGATCCGCGGACAGGGGGCGGCCACGAGCAGTACTTC. Protein sequence: CASSLDPRTGGGHEQYF. This sequence joins TRBV11-2 and TRBJ2-7; 11 nucleotides align to TRBD1. Germline CDR1 is SGHAT and CDR2 is FQNNGV. V shed 0 bases, J shed 5 bases, and the junction held 9 bases outside the gene matches. The CDR3 sequence is 17 residues long. Using reference TRBV11-2 and TRBJ2-7 for the parts outside the CDR3, the full variable domain is EAGVAQSPRYKIIEKRQSVAFWCNPISGHATLYWYQQILGQGPKLLIQFQNNGVVDDSQLPKDRFSAERLKGVDSTLKIQPAKLEDSAVYLCASSLDPRTGGGHEQYFGPGTRLTVT.

V is TRBV11-3 and J is TRBJ2-2; D might be TRBD2 (5 bases). The CDR3 runs 18 residues. CDR1 and CDR2 (germline): SGHNT, YENEEA. The ends were cut back, 2 bases at V and 5 bases at J, with 21 bases in the middle. CDR3 amino acids: CASSLLPPGSEETGELFF. DNA of the CDR3: TGTGCCAGCAGCTTACTCCCACCGGGAAGCGAAGAGACCGGGGAGCTGTTTTTT.

This chain connects TRBV10-3 to TRBJ2-1, with D possibly TRBD2 on 5 matching bases. V lost 0 bases to trimming and J lost 7 bases, with 16 bases between them. CDR3 length equals 16 residues. Germline lookup yields CDR1 ENHRY and CDR2 SYGVKD. This CDR3 reads CAISESRVELRNEQFF. CDR3 sequence (DNA): TGTGCCATCAGTGAGTCGAGGGTGGAACTACGAAATGAGCAGTTCTTC.

The V call is TRBV29-1, the J call TRBJ1-1; D unresolved. The CDR3 consists of 12 residues. V lost 3 bases, J lost 5 bases, and 10 bases lay in between. Germline CDR1 SQVTM, CDR2 ANQGSEA. The CDR3 reads CSVDLGGTEAFF. CDR3 bases: TGCAGCGTTGACTTGGGTGGGACTGAAGCTTTCTTT.